This paragraph covers one T cell receptor (beta chain) sequence. This specimen comes from a study of blood T cell repertoires in COVID-19. Profiling relied on immunoSEQ multiplex PCR, and the TCRdb table lists in-frame clones only, not all of them. The data hold 200,000 or so clones, with 80% to 90% observed a single time. The germline gives CDR1 SEHNR, CDR2 FQNEAQ (reference sequence). The length of the CDR3 is 13 residues. Trimming took off 5 bases at V and 1 base at J, with 8 bases between the two ends. The V and J genes are TRBV7-9 and TRBJ1-2; D unresolved. This clonotype originated in a man between 50 and 59 years old with acute or convalescent COVID-19. Input material: peripheral blood. The CDR3 reads CASSPGINYGYTF. DNA of the CDR3: TGTGCCAGCAGCCCAGGAATTAACTATGGCTACACCTTC. The complete variable domain, with remaining parts taken from reference TRBV7-9 and TRBJ1-2, reads DTGVSQNPRHKITKRGQNVTFRCDPISEHNRLYWYRQTLGQGPEFLTYFQNEAQLEKSRLLSDRFSAERPKGSFSTLEIQRTEQGDSAMYLCASSPGINYGYTFGSGTRLTVV.